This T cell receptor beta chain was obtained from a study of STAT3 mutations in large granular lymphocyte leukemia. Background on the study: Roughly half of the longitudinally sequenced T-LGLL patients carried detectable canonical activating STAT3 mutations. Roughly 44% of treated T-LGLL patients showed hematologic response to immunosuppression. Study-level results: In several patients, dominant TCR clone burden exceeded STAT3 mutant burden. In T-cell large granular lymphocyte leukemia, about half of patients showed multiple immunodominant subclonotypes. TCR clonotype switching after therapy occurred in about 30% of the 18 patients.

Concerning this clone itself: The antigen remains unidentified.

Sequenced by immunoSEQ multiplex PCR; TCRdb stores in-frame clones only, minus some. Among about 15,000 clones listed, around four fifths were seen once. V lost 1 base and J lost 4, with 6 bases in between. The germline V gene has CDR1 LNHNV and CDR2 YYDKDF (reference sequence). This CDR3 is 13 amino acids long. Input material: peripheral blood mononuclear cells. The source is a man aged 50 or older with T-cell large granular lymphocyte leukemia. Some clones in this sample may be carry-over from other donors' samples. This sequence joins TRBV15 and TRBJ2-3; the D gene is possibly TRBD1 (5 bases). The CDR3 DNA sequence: TGTGCCACCAGCAGAGCCAGGGCAGATACGCAGTATTTT. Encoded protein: CATSRARADTQYF.